This T cell receptor beta chain emerged from a study of breast tumors, draining lymph nodes, adjacent tissues (dated by TCRdb to the mid-2010s). Broadly, across the study: TCR beta repertoires were compared across tumor, adjacent nontumor tissue and axillary lymph nodes obtained from breast cancer patients. The study aimed to assess the relationships and possible T-cell exchange between tumor, surrounding tissue and draining lymph node repertoires in human breast cancer. The paper as a whole reports these results and caveats: The data were judged consistent with most tumor T cells deriving from the lymph node and then expanding within tumor tissue. T-cell repertoire diversity in tumors was found to be lower than in lymph nodes but higher than in nontumor tissue, and preferential V and J gene usage was observed. Tumor and nontumor tissue repertoires were significantly more similar in luminal-like than in basal-like breast cancer. The study presented the conclusion that tumor T cells originate in lymph nodes as consistent with a hypothesis, not as something directly demonstrated.

CDR1 LGHDT and CDR2 YNNKEL are derived from the germline V gene (reference sequence). The CDR3 goes from the cysteine to the phenylalanine over 11 residues. Only the CDR3 part of the read is kept: 33 bases, read in frame from the first base. V was cut back by 5 bases and J by 7 bases, leaving a gap of 8 bases between them. Lymph node samples came from the axillary draining lymph nodes of breast cancer patients. Sequencer: Illumina HiSeq 2000. Multiplex PCR amplification was used to generate the TCR beta chain libraries. The amplified TCR beta chain products were analyzed by high-throughput sequencing. The public sequencing data were trimmed at Q25 with fastp and processed into clonotypes with MiXCR by TCRdb, which kept only in-frame beta chains. Entries are consolidated by CDR3 protein sequence, retaining the most common genes and DNA. This sample comprises roughly 120,000 distinct CDR3 sequences, less than 20% of them detected only once. Around 3.5% of the sample comes from the top ten.

This clonotype was counted many times. No cognate antigen has been identified for it. Per-base qualities were not stored, and no clone one base away is much larger. This receptor was taken from a female donor with breast cancer. Some clones in this sample may be carry-over from other donors' samples. The chain was built from TRBV3-1 and TRBJ2-5; the D segment might be TRBD1 or TRBD2, since each matches 5 bases. Sequenced input: axillary lymph node tissue. The encoded CDR3 is CASSSGGTQYF. The nucleotide sequence reads TGTGCCAGCAGCAGTGGGGGGACCCAGTACTTC.